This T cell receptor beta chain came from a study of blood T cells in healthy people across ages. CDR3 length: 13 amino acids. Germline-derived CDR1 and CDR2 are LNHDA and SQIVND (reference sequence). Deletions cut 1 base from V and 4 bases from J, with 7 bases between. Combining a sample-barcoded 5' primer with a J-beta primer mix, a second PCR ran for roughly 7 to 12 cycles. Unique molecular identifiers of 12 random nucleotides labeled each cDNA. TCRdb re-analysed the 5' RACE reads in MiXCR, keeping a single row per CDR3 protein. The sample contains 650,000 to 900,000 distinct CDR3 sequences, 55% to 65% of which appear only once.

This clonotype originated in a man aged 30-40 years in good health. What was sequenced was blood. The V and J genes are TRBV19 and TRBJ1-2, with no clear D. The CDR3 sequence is CASSIGSGYGYTF. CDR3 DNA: TGTGCCAGTAGTATAGGCTCGGGCTATGGCTACACCTTC.